This TCR beta chain comes out of a study of control samples from healthy donors and cancer patients. The V and J ends lost 1 base and 0 bases respectively, with 6 bases between them. The CDR3 is 14 residues long. Germline V gene lookup returns CDR1 MNHEY and CDR2 SMNVEV (reference sequence). Using immunoSEQ multiplex PCR, the repertoire was profiled, and TCRdb retains in-frame clones only, with some absent. This sample has 150,000 to 200,000 clones, with 75% to 95% found just once. This clone appeared once. This chain uses TRBV27 with TRBJ2-5, with D uncertain. This sequence originates from a woman aged 40 to 49 in good health. Input material: blood. CDR3 region: CASSLYGNQETQYF. As DNA, the CDR3 is TGTGCCAGCAGTTTATACGGCAACCAAGAGACCCAGTACTTC.